The 5 T cell receptor beta chains below were found in one sample sequenced in a study. TCRdb analysed the 5' RACE reads with MiXCR anew, one entry per CDR3 protein. This repertoire shows some 37,000 distinct CDR3 sequences, approximately 17% found once; its top ten account for approximately 2.9%. Sequenced input: naive CD4+ T cells sorted from a lymph node. Described subset: naive CD4+ T cells, CD4+CD45RA+CD25-. These receptors were collected from a female donor with breast cancer.

There are a few counts of this clonotype. The V call is TRBV5-4, the J call TRBJ1-1; TRBD1 matches at 9 bases. This CDR3 spans 15 amino acids. Germline CDR1 is SGHNT and CDR2 is YYREEE (reference sequence). V dropped 4 bases and J dropped 4; count of bases not matched to a gene: 8. The CDR3 DNA sequence: TGTGCCAGCAGCCAGACACAGGGGGCGATCACTGAAGCTTTCTTT. Its protein is CASSQTQGAITEAFF.

There are a few counts of this clonotype. The rearrangement joins TRBV7-2 to TRBJ1-3; the D is unclear. This CDR3 spans 12 amino acids. Germline CDR1 SGHTA, CDR2 FQGNSA. Trimming took 2 bases from V and 9 from J, leaving 8 bases between them. In DNA, the CDR3 is TGTGCCAGCAGCTTATCTTACAGCACCATATATTTT. It is translated as CASSLSYSTIYF.

The table lists this clonotype with many counts. The chain is built from TRBV7-2 and TRBJ1-2; a weak D match, TRBD1 (5 bases). Trimming pared 4 bases from V and 4 bases from J, leaving 25 bases between. The germline gives CDR1 SGHTA, CDR2 FQGNSA. The CDR3 is 18 residues long. This CDR3 is CASSSRQHLYLMGYGYTF. Written as DNA, the CDR3 is TGTGCCAGCAGCTCGAGACAGCACCTCTATCTTATGGGCTATGGCTACACCTTC.

This clonotype was counted a few times. This chain links TRBV7-2 with TRBJ2-7; no clear D. The V gene lost 2 bases and the J gene lost 2 bases, with 13 bases spanning the gap. CDR1 SGHTA and CDR2 FQGNSA come from the germline V gene. The CDR3 spans 15 residues. CDR3 region: CASSLFIGETYEQYF. DNA for the CDR3: TGTGCCAGCAGCTTATTTATTGGCGAAACCTACGAGCAGTACTTC. The full variable domain, rest sourced from reference TRBV7-2 and TRBJ2-7, is GAGVSQSPSNKVTEKGKDVELRCDPISGHTALYWYRQSLGQGLEFLIYFQGNSAPDKSGLPSDRFSAERTGGSVSTLTIQRTQQEDSAVYLCASSLFIGETYEQYFGPGTRLTVT.

In its sample, this clonotype was seen a few times. The chain employs TRBV5-1 and TRBJ1-1; maybe TRBD1 (5 bases). The CDR3 is made up of 14 amino acids. V was trimmed by 5 bases and J by 1 base, leaving 12 bases between them. CDR1 is SGHRS and CDR2 is YFSETQ in the germline V gene. The CDR3 is CASSLDRPNTEAFF. The CDR3 DNA reads as TGCGCCAGCAGTCTCGACAGACCGAACACTGAAGCTTTCTTT.